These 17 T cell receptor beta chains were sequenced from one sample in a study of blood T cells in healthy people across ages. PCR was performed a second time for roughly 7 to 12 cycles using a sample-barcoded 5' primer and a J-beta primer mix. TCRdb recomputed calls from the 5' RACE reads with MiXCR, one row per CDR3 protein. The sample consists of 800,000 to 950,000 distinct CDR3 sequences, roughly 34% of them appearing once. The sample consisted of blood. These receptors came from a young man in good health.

This CDR3 is CASSLRDRSREQYF. CDR3 sequence (DNA): TGTGCCAGCAGCTTAAGGGACAGGTCTCGCGAGCAGTACTTC. The chain couples TRBV7-2 to TRBJ2-5; TRBD1 agrees at 8 bases. The DNA end is more similar to TRBJ2-7, so the J call may be wrong. The CDR3 runs to 14 residues. In germline, CDR1 is SGHTA, CDR2 FQGNSA.

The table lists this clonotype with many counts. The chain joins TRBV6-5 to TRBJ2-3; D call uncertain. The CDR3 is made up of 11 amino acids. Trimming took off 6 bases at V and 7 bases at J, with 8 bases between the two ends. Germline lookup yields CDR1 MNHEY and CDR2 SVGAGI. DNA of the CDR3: TGTGCCAGCAGCACAGCTTATACGCAGTATTTT. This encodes CASSTAYTQYF.

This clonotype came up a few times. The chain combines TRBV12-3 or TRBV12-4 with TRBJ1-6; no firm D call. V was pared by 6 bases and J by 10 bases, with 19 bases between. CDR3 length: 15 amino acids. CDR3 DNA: TGTGCCAGCAGCTCAGTTGATTGGCCCAACTCACCCCTCCACTTT. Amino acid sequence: CASSSVDWPNSPLHF.

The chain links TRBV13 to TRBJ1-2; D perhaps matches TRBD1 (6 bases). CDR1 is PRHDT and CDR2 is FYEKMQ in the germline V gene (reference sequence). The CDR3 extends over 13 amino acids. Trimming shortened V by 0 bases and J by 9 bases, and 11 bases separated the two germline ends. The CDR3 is CASSLGDSRRYTF. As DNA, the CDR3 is TGTGCCAGCAGCTTAGGGGACAGCCGTCGCTACACCTTC.

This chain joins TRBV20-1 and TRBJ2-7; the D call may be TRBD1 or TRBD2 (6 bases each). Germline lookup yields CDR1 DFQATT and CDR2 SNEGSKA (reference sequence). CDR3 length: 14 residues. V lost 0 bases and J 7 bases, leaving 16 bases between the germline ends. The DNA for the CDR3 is TGCAGTGCTAGAGAGGGGGGCAAGCCTGGGGAGCAGTACTTC. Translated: CSAREGGKPGEQYF.

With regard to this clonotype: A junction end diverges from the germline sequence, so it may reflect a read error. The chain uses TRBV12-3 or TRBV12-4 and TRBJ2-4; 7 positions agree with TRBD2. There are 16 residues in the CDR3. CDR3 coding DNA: TGTGCCGGCAGTCTCCGCGGGGGTTTGGGCAAAAACATTCAGTACTTC. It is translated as CAGSLRGGLGKNIQYF.

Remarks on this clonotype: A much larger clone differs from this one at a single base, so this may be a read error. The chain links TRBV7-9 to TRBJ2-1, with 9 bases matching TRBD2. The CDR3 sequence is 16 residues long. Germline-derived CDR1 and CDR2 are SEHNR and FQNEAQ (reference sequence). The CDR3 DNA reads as TGTGCCAGCAGCTTAGCGGGGGGGACTAGCAGCCATGAGCGGTTCTTC. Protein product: CASSLAGGTSSHERFF.

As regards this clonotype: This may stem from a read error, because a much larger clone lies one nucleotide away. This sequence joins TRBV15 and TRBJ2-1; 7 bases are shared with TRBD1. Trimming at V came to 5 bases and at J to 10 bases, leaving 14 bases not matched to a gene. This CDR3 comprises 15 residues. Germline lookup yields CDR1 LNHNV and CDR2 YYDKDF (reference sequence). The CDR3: CATSRQTGSSYEQFF. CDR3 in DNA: TGTGCCACCAGCCGACAGACAGGGAGCTCCTACGAGCAGTTCTTC.

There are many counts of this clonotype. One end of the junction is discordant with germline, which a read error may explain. The CDR3 coding sequence is TGCGCCAGCAGCTTGGAGGTAGATACGCAGTATTTT. This translates into CASSLEVDTQYF. V is TRBV13 and J is TRBJ2-3; D may be TRBD2 (5 bases). Germline V gene data show CDR1 as PRHDT and CDR2 as FYEKMQ (reference sequence). The CDR3 is 12 amino acids.

This chain's CDR3 is CASSLKTSVTGSSYEQYF. CDR3 nucleotide sequence: TGTGCCAGCAGCTTAAAGACGTCCGTGACAGGGAGCTCCTACGAGCAGTACTTC. The chain recombines TRBV7-9 with TRBJ2-7; the match to TRBD1 covers 7 bases. Per germline, CDR1 SEHNR and CDR2 FQNEAQ (reference sequence). The V gene end was trimmed by 2 bases and the J gene end by 0 bases; junction bases not matched to a gene: 13. The CDR3 runs to 18 residues.

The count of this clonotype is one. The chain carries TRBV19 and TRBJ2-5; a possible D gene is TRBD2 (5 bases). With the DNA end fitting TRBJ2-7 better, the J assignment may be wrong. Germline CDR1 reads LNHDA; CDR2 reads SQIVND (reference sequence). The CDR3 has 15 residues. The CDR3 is CASSIRGHRNHEQYF. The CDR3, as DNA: TGTGCCAGTAGTATAAGAGGGCACCGAAACCACGAGCAGTACTTC.

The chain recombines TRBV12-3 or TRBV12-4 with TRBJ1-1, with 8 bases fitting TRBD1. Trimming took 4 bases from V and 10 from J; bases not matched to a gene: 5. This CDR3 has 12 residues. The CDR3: CASSWDRWGAFF. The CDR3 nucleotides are TGTGCCAGCAGTTGGGACAGGTGGGGAGCTTTCTTT.

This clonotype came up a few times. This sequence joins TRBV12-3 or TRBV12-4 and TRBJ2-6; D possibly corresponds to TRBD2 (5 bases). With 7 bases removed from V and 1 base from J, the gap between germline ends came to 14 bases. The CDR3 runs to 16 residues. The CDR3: CASNRPRGSGANVLTF. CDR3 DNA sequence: TGTGCCAGCAATCGGCCCCGGGGATCTGGGGCCAACGTCCTGACTTTC.

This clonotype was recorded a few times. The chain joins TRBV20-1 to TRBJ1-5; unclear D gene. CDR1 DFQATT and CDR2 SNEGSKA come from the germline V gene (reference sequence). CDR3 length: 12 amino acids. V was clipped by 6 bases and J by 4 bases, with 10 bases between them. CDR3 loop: CSARTINQPQHF. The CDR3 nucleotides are TGCAGTGCCCGGACCATAAATCAGCCCCAGCATTTT.

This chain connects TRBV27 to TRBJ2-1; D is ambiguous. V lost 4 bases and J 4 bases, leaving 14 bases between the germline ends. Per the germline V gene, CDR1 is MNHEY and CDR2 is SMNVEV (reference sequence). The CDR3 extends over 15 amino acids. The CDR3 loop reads CASSSTTRNYNEQFF. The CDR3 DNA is TGTGCCAGCAGTTCCACGACGAGAAATTACAATGAGCAGTTCTTC.

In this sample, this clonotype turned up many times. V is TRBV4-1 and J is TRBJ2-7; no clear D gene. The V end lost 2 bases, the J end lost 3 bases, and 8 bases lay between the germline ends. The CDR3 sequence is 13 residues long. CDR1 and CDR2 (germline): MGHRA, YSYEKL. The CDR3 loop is CASSQNPGYEQYF. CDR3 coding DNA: TGCGCCAGCAGCCAAAATCCAGGCTACGAGCAGTACTTC.

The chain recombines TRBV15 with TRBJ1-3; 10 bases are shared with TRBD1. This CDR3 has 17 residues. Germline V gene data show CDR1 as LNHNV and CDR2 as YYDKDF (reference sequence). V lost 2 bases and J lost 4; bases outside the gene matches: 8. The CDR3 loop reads CATSRLGQGVVGNTIYF. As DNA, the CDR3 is TGTGCCACCAGCAGACTAGGACAGGGGGTCGTCGGAAACACCATATATTTT.